This passage covers 31 T cell receptor beta chains from one sample sequenced in a study of molecular identifiers for immune sequencing clone quantification (dated by TCRdb to the late 2010s). To prepare the library, PCR was applied. TCRdb shows the sequencer as NextSeq 500. TCRdb reanalyzed the raw reads on its own, using fastp at Q25 for trimming and MiXCR for clone calling, and kept in-frame beta chains. Duplicate CDR3 protein sequences are folded into a single record with the most common DNA and genes. The sample yields about 330,000 distinct CDR3 sequences; 24% were counted once. The ten largest clones add up to around 0.76% of the sample. Sequenced material: naive CD8+ T cells from blood, with Jurkat cell RNA spiked in. The cell subset or site tag for this specimen amounts to: FACS-sorted CD8+CD4-CCR7+CD45RA+ naive T cells. The receptors stem from a human donor in good health. Some libraries in this study had Jurkat cell RNA spiked in.

This clonotype was detected many times. The chain has TRBV20-1 and TRBJ2-7; perhaps D is TRBD1 or TRBD2 (6 bases each). V was pared by 6 bases and J by 4 bases, with 19 bases between. CDR1 and CDR2 from the germline V gene are DFQATT and SNEGSKA (reference sequence). This CDR3 spans 14 amino acids. The CDR3 nucleotides read TGCAGTGCCTGGGACCGCGAAGGGGGGTACGAGCAGTACTTC. As protein: CSAWDREGGYEQYF.

This clonotype was counted at least ten times. This rearrangement joins TRBV28 to TRBJ2-1; tentatively, D is TRBD1 (5 bases). V lost 3 bases, J lost 9 bases, and 21 bases lay in between. CDR3 size: 16 residues. From germline, CDR1 is MDHEN and CDR2 SYDVKM. The CDR3 loop is CASSFETESFIAEQFF. As DNA, the CDR3 is TGTGCCAGCAGTTTCGAGACAGAAAGCTTCATAGCTGAGCAGTTCTTC.

This clonotype was seen ten or more times. V gene TRBV29-1 combines with J gene TRBJ1-1; D is ambiguous. The CDR3 length is 13 residues. Germline CDR1 SQVTM, CDR2 ANQGSEA. V was shortened by 0 bases and J by 3 bases, with 8 bases between the two germline ends. The CDR3 DNA reads TGCAGCGTTGAAGATGGAGGATACACTGAAGCTTTCTTT. This gives the protein CSVEDGGYTEAFF.

This clonotype was found many times. The chain has TRBV5-1 and TRBJ2-1; D assignment may be TRBD1 or TRBD2 (5 bases each). The V end was cut by 5 bases, the J end by 5 bases, with 14 bases between. The germline CDR1 and CDR2 sequences are SGHRS and YFSETQ. This CDR3 spans 14 amino acids. The CDR3 region has the DNA TGCGCCAGCAGTTATAGGGACCTTAACAATGAGCAGTTCTTC. This sequence encodes CASSYRDLNNEQFF. The variable domain in full, with the rest retrieved from reference TRBV5-1 and TRBJ2-1, is KAGVTQTPRYLIKTRGQQVTLSCSPISGHRSVSWYQQTPGQGLQFLFEYFSETQRNKGNFPGRFSGRQFSNSRSEMNVSTLELGDSALYLCASSYRDLNNEQFFGPGTRLTVL.

This clonotype showed up just a few times. The J gene is TRBJ2-3, the V gene TRBV19; D ambiguous. CDR3 size: 13 residues. Trimming cost V 7 bases and J 6 bases, with 14 bases left between them. Germline V gene lookup returns CDR1 LNHDA and CDR2 SQIVND (reference sequence). The CDR3 region has the DNA TGTGCCAGTACCAACGACGTTGGGGATACGCAGTATTTT. Its translation is CASTNDVGDTQYF.

The table lists this clonotype with many counts. CDR3 coding DNA: TGCGCCAGCAGCTTGGGTAGCGATGAGCAGTTCTTC. Encoded protein: CASSLGSDEQFF. The chain combines TRBV5-1 with TRBJ2-1, with D possibly matching TRBD2 (5 bases). The CDR3 loop spans 12 amino acids. The ends were cut back, 0 bases at V and 8 bases at J, with 6 bases in the middle. Germline CDR1 SGHRS, CDR2 YFSETQ.

Turning to this clonotype: This sequence may be a read error, since a much larger clone differs from it by one base. The genes are TRBV29-1 and TRBJ2-7; possible D gene TRBD1, 6 bases. This CDR3 has 16 residues. Germline V gene lookup returns CDR1 SQVTM and CDR2 ANQGSEA. As DNA, the CDR3 is TGCAACGTTGAAAGGAGAGGGGCAGGGGCTTACTACGAGCAGTACTTC. This codes for CNVERRGAGAYYEQYF.

The table lists this clonotype with a few counts. V and J are TRBV5-4 and TRBJ2-3; D is perhaps TRBD1 (5 bases). The CDR3 loop spans 15 amino acids. CDR1 and CDR2 from the germline V gene are SGHNT and YYREEE (reference sequence). Trimming took 1 base from V and 2 from J, leaving 11 bases between them. The CDR3 spells CASSLFQGLTDTQYF. The CDR3 DNA sequence: TGTGCCAGCAGCTTGTTCCAGGGTCTCACAGATACGCAGTATTTT.

This clonotype was picked up one time. Given a much more abundant clone one base away, this may be a read error. This chain joins TRBV27 and TRBJ2-7; tentatively, D is TRBD1 or TRBD2 (6 bases each). Germline V gene data show CDR1 as MNHEY and CDR2 as SMNVEV (reference sequence). This CDR3 comprises 14 residues. As DNA, the CDR3 is TGTACCAGCAGCCCGCCTGGGGGGCCCAACGAGCAGTACTTC. The encoded protein is CTSSPPGGPNEQYF.

This clonotype showed up just a few times. The chain joins TRBV30 to TRBJ2-1; D is possibly TRBD1 or TRBD2 (6 bases each). The germline V gene has CDR1 GTSNPN and CDR2 SVGIG (reference sequence). The V end lost 0 bases, the J end lost 5 bases, and 11 bases lay between the germline ends. This CDR3 contains 14 residues. The CDR3 protein is CAWSVRGPNNEQFF. The CDR3 DNA follows: TGTGCCTGGAGTGTACGGGGGCCCAACAATGAGCAGTTCTTC.

The chain carries TRBV12-3 or TRBV12-4 and TRBJ2-1; 11 positions agree with TRBD2. The length of the CDR3 is 16 residues. With V trimmed by 4 bases and J by 7 bases, 9 bases remained unmatched. CDR3 DNA sequence: TGTGCCAGCAGTTCCCCACTAGCGGGAGCTGCAAATGAGCAGTTCTTC. Translating gives CASSSPLAGAANEQFF.

With respect to this clonotype: A much larger clone differs by one base, so this may be a read error. This chain connects TRBV29-1 to TRBJ2-3; D is uncertain. V was clipped by 6 bases and J by 10 bases, with 8 bases between them. The length of the CDR3 is 9 residues. Germline CDR1 is SQVTM and CDR2 is ANQGSEA. CDR3 coding DNA: TGCAGCGTCCCGGATGCGCAGTATTTT. It yields the protein CSVPDAQYF.

This clonotype came up many times. This chain connects TRBV12-5 to TRBJ1-1; D is ambiguous. The germline gives CDR1 LGHNT, CDR2 FRNRAP. Trimming removed 5 bases at V and 0 bases at J, with 10 bases between. CDR3 length: 14 residues. DNA for the CDR3: TGTGCTAGTGGTCATTGGCCCGTGAACACTGAAGCTTTCTTT. Protein sequence: CASGHWPVNTEAFF.

Worth noting for this clonotype: A much larger clonotype is one base distant, so this may be a read error. The J gene is TRBJ1-3, the V gene TRBV5-1; weak D call: TRBD1 (6 bases). Looked up from germline, CDR1 is SGHRS and CDR2 is YFSETQ. Trimming left V 4 bases short and J 0 bases short, with 14 bases between. The CDR3 loop spans 16 amino acids. The CDR3 loop reads CASSPDRTPSGNTIYF. CDR3 bases: TGCGCCAGCAGCCCCGACAGGACTCCCTCTGGAAACACCATATATTTT.

This rearrangement joins TRBV4-1 to TRBJ1-2, with a tentative D call TRBD1 (5 bases). Per the germline V gene, CDR1 is MGHRA and CDR2 is YSYEKL. This CDR3 is 14 amino acids long. Trimming took off 0 bases at V and 8 bases at J, with 13 bases between the two ends. The CDR3 bases are TGCGCCAGCAGCCAAGATCCGACAGTAGTCGGCTACACCTTC. This gives the protein CASSQDPTVVGYTF.

In regard to this clonotype: This sequence may be a read error, since a much larger clone differs from it by one base. V is TRBV7-9 and J is TRBJ2-5; D unclear. CDR1 is SEHNR and CDR2 is FQNEAQ in the germline V gene (reference sequence). Deletions cut 7 bases from V and 0 bases from J, with 3 bases between. The CDR3 extends over 11 amino acids. The CDR3: CASIHQETQYF. The CDR3 nucleotides are TGTGCCAGCATCCACCAAGAGACCCAGTACTTC.

The table lists this clonotype with a few counts. The chain couples TRBV20-1 to TRBJ2-7; the D gene could be TRBD1 or TRBD2 (5 bases each). Germline values: CDR1 DFQATT, CDR2 SNEGSKA (reference sequence). The CDR3 extends over 13 amino acids. Deletions cut 3 bases from V and 2 bases from J, with 11 bases between. CDR3 sequence (DNA): TGCAGTGCTAGTGGGGACGAGACCTACGAGCAGTACTTC. Protein sequence: CSASGDETYEQYF.

This clonotype appeared a single time. A read error may explain this, as a much larger clone is one base away. V usage is TRBV18 and J usage is TRBJ2-1; 8 nucleotides match TRBD1. J gave up 4 bases and V 3 bases, and 5 bases lay outside the gene matches. Germline values: CDR1 KGHSH, CDR2 LQKENI. The CDR3 is 15 residues long. The CDR3 DNA reads as TGTGCCAGCTCACCGCCCGGGACAGGTTACAATGAGCAGTTCTTC. Residues: CASSPPGTGYNEQFF.

A note on this clonotype: A much larger clone lies one base from this, so it may be a read error. V gene TRBV27 combines with J gene TRBJ2-1; TRBD1 aligns across 8 bases. Germline V lookup: CDR1 MNHEY, CDR2 SMNVEV (reference sequence). The CDR3 spans 15 residues. The CDR3 DNA reads as TGTGCCGGCAGTTTATTATCGTGGACAGGGTATGGGCAGTTCTTC. It specifies CAGSLLSWTGYGQFF.

A word on this clonotype: The junction does not match germline at one end; this may be a read error. V is TRBV29-1 and J is TRBJ1-5; weak D call: TRBD1 (5 bases). In germline, CDR1 is SQVTM, CDR2 ANQGSEA. The CDR3 runs 16 residues. The CDR3 protein is CSAPPVGPLSNPPPHF. The CDR3 DNA is TGCAGCGCCCCCCCCGTGGGGCCGCTTAGCAATCCGCCCCCGCATTTT.

The sample holds many counts of this clonotype. The rearrangement joins TRBV5-1 to TRBJ1-5; D unclear. This CDR3 comprises 14 residues. Germline CDR1 SGHRS, CDR2 YFSETQ. Trimming stripped 0 bases from V and 6 bases from J, with 10 bases between. The DNA for the CDR3 is TGCGCCAGCAGCTTGGTTTCAGGCGGTCAGCCCCAGCATTTT. Translating it yields CASSLVSGGQPQHF.

Notes on this clonotype: Since a much larger clone is just one base distant, this may be a read error. The rearrangement joins TRBV29-1 to TRBJ2-7, with 12 bases identical to TRBD2. Trimming removed 8 bases from V and 7 bases from J; junction bases left unmatched: 12. This CDR3 is built from 14 residues. From germline, CDR1 is SQVTM and CDR2 ANQGSEA. The CDR3 spells CSIGRTSGKYEQYF. The CDR3 nucleotides are TGCAGCATTGGAAGGACTAGCGGGAAATATGAGCAGTACTTC.

This chain uses TRBV3-1 with TRBJ1-2, with TRBD1 identical over 7 bases. The V and J ends lost 4 bases and 4 bases, in that order; junction bases with no gene match: 9. The germline V gene encodes CDR1 LGHDT and CDR2 YNNKEL (reference sequence). The CDR3 has 15 residues. The CDR3 DNA reads as TGTGCCAGCAGCCGAGGTTTTGGACAGGCCTATGGCTACACCTTC. Protein sequence: CASSRGFGQAYGYTF.

This chain connects TRBV27 to TRBJ2-3; TRBD2 is a possible D gene (5 bases). Germline CDR1 is MNHEY and CDR2 is SMNVEV (reference sequence). The CDR3 spans 16 residues. V lost 5 bases, J lost 4 bases, and 19 bases lay in between. CDR3 DNA: TGTGCCAGCAGTCAAGGACTCGTCCGCGGCCCAGATACGCAGTATTTT. Translating gives CASSQGLVRGPDTQYF.

This clonotype occurred many times. The CDR3 protein is CASSPWTGGLTGELFF. CDR3 DNA: TGTGCCAGCAGTCCGTGGACAGGGGGCCTCACCGGGGAGCTGTTTTTT. The chain recombines TRBV27 with TRBJ2-2, with TRBD1 identical over 11 bases. The germline V gene encodes CDR1 MNHEY and CDR2 SMNVEV (reference sequence). The CDR3 runs to 16 residues. Losses at the gene ends were 5 bases for V and 4 bases for J; bases not matched to a gene: 6.

The table lists this clonotype with many counts. J is TRBJ1-2 and V is TRBV12-3 or TRBV12-4, with D perhaps matching TRBD1 (6 bases). Trimming took off 5 bases at V and 5 bases at J, with 15 bases between the two ends. The CDR3 runs 14 residues. CDR3 in amino acids: CASSLSGDPYGYTF. In DNA, the CDR3 is TGTGCCAGCAGTCTATCAGGGGACCCGTATGGCTACACCTTC.

The chain uses TRBV6-2 or TRBV6-3 and TRBJ2-3; 11 bases line up with TRBD2. Trimming took 6 bases from V and 2 from J; bases not matched to a gene: 4. The germline V gene has CDR1 MNHEY and CDR2 SVGEGT. There are 15 residues in the CDR3. The CDR3 DNA is TGTGCCAGCAGAAGACTAGCGGGACTCACAGATACGCAGTATTTT. Encoded protein: CASRRLAGLTDTQYF.

About this clonotype itself: This may come from a read error, since a much larger clone is one base off. The V call is TRBV29-1, the J call TRBJ2-7; 10 bases align to TRBD1. The CDR3 loop spans 14 amino acids. Per germline, CDR1 SQVTM and CDR2 ANQGSEA. CDR3 residues: CSVEVRDRGYELYF. In nucleotides, the CDR3 is TGCAGCGTTGAAGTGAGGGACAGGGGTTACGAGCTGTACTTC.

As concerns this clonotype: Possible read error: a much larger clone is one base away. The chain employs TRBV5-3 and TRBJ2-7, with D maybe TRBD2 (5 bases). TRBV5-3 is noted as an ORF with a role that remains uncertain. CDR3 length: 15 amino acids. CDR3 DNA sequence: TGTGCCAGCAGCATCACCGGGAACCCTACTTCAGAGCGGTACTTC. Translated, it gives CASSITGNPTSERYF.

This clonotype was found a few times. The chain uses TRBV29-1 and TRBJ2-7, with 14 bases that match TRBD2. Germline loops: CDR1 SQVTM, CDR2 ANQGSEA. CDR3 length: 15 amino acids. V trimming: 4 bases; J trimming: 5 bases; junction bases outside the gene matches: 7. The CDR3 protein is CSVVRPGLAGDEQYF. The CDR3 DNA follows: TGCAGCGTTGTTCGACCGGGACTAGCGGGGGACGAGCAGTACTTC.

Turning to this clonotype: An end of the junction does not agree with germline; a read error may underlie this. The chain is built from TRBV6-5 and TRBJ1-5; D gene uncertain. Germline V gene sequence: CDR1 MNHEY, CDR2 SVGAGI. The CDR3 spans 14 residues. DNA of the CDR3: TGTGCCCGCAGCCACGCCAGCTTCAATCAGCCCCCGCATTTT. Amino acids: CARSHASFNQPPHF.